What follows are 25 T cell receptor beta chains derived from one specimen sequenced in a study of cytomegalovirus exposure and HLA in healthy donors (dated by TCRdb to 2016 to 2017). Libraries were built with the immunoSEQ multiplex PCR assay. The multiplex PCR relied on a mix of 60 forward primers for TCR Vbeta segments and 13 reverse primers for TCR Jbeta segments. This is the immuneACCESS table as TCRdb keeps it, with only in-frame sequences that have V and J called. A part of the clones is gone; compared with another copy, unresolved V genes explain less than half, and the rest is unexplained. The sample profile shows under 150,000 clones; roughly 80% of them were found once. The ten largest clonotypes hold less than 5.5% of the sample. Source material: PBMCs. The receptors were sampled from a woman aged 30 to 39 in good health and CMV-seropositive.

V and J are TRBV18 and TRBJ2-1; no definite D call. The CDR3 has 13 residues. V was clipped by 6 bases and J by 3 bases, with 9 bases between them. The germline V gene has CDR1 KGHSH and CDR2 LQKENI. The CDR3 here is CASSYDNYNEQFF. CDR3 in DNA: TGTGCCAGCTCCTATGACAACTACAATGAGCAGTTCTTC.

This clone was seen more than once but under ten times. The rearrangement links TRBV5-4 to TRBJ2-1; maybe TRBD2 (5 bases). The CDR3 contains 14 residues. V lost 3 bases, J lost 5 bases, and 12 bases lay in between. Germline CDR1 is SGHNT and CDR2 is YYREEE (reference sequence). CDR3 sequence: CASSSPDGNNEQFF. The CDR3 DNA reads as TGTGCCAGCAGCTCCCCGGACGGGAACAATGAGCAGTTCTTC. Based on the CDR3 plus reference TRBV5-4 and TRBJ2-1, the full variable domain is ETGVTQSPTHLIKTRGQQVTLRCSSQSGHNTVSWYQQALGQGPQFIFQYYREEENGRGNFPPRFSGLQFPNYSSELNVNALELDDSALYLCASSSPDGNNEQFFGPGTRLTVL.

V usage is TRBV19 and J usage is TRBJ2-2, with D tentatively TRBD2 (5 bases). Germline lookup yields CDR1 LNHDA and CDR2 SQIVND (reference sequence). Trimming removed 5 bases at V and 2 bases at J, with 12 bases between. The CDR3 has 15 residues. The DNA of the CDR3 is TGTGCCAGTAGTGTTAGACGGGAAAACACCGGGGAGCTGTTTTTT. Its translation: CASSVRRENTGELFF.

The chain carries TRBV6-5 and TRBJ1-5; D is undetermined. CDR3 size: 13 residues. V lost 5 bases and J 6 bases, leaving 11 bases between the germline ends. From germline, CDR1 is MNHEY and CDR2 SVGAGI. The CDR3 loop reads CASSGRGSQPQHF. CDR3 nucleotides: TGTGCCAGCAGTGGTCGAGGTTCTCAGCCCCAGCATTTT.

J is TRBJ2-3 and V is TRBV5-1; maybe TRBD2 (5 bases). CDR3 size: 16 residues. The V end lost 4 bases, the J end lost 1 base, and 16 bases lay between the germline ends. In germline, CDR1 is SGHRS, CDR2 YFSETQ. DNA of the CDR3: TGCGCCAGCAGCCCGGAGGCGGGTCGGGGCACAGATACGCAGTATTTT. Translation: CASSPEAGRGTDTQYF.

The chain uses TRBV5-6 and TRBJ1-2; a possible D gene is TRBD1 (6 bases). The germline CDR1 and CDR2 sequences are SGHDT and YYEEEE. Trimming took off 6 bases at V and 8 bases at J, with 20 bases between the two ends. The CDR3 runs 14 residues. CDR3 in amino acids: CASTLRGGAEGYTF. The CDR3 DNA sequence: TGTGCCAGCACTTTGCGGGGGGGGGCGGAAGGCTACACCTTC.

The rearrangement uses TRBV5-1 and TRBJ2-5; 8 bases line up with TRBD2. Judging by the DNA end, TRBJ2-7 fits better; the J call may be wrong. Germline assignment: CDR1 SGHRS and CDR2 YFSETQ. CDR3 length equals 15 residues. In DNA form, the CDR3 reads TGCGCCAGCAGCTTGGGTGCTAGCGGGTCTGGCGAGCAGTACTTC. Translation gives CASSLGASGSGEQYF.

The chain joins TRBV2 to TRBJ2-7; perhaps TRBD2 as D (6 bases). V was cut by 8 bases and J by 0 bases, with 11 bases left in between. CDR3 size: 13 residues. From germline, CDR1 is SNHLY and CDR2 FYNNEI. CDR3 DNA: TGTGCCAGCGGCGGGGAAAGCTCCTACGAGCAGTACTTC. Its protein product is CASGGESSYEQYF.

The genes are TRBV6-4 and TRBJ2-1, with a possible D match to TRBD2 (5 bases). The V gene lost 5 bases and the J gene lost 7 bases, with 12 bases spanning the gap. CDR3 length: 13 amino acids. Germline CDR1 reads MRHNA; CDR2 reads SNTAGT. The CDR3, as DNA: TGTGCCAGCAGTCAGATACGGGGAAATGAGCAGTTCTTC. Amino acid sequence: CASSQIRGNEQFF.

CDR3 nucleotides: TGCAGCGTTGAAAGGGGCATCACCGGGGAGCTGTTTTTT. Its translation: CSVERGITGELFF. The J gene is TRBJ2-2, the V gene TRBV29-1; D is possibly TRBD1 (5 bases). Per the germline V gene, CDR1 is SQVTM and CDR2 is ANQGSEA. The CDR3 is made up of 13 amino acids. V was pared by 2 bases and J by 4 bases, with 8 bases between.

The chain is built from TRBV10-3 and TRBJ2-5; D possibly corresponds to TRBD1 (5 bases). The J call is in doubt because the DNA end fits TRBJ2-7 better. CDR1 and CDR2 (germline): ENHRY, SYGVKD. The CDR3 length is 12 residues. The CDR3 DNA reads as TGTGCCGCAGGGCCAGATTCCTACGAGCAGTACTTC. Its protein is CAAGPDSYEQYF.

This chain connects TRBV10-3 to TRBJ2-1; no clear D. CDR3 length: 15 amino acids. The V end lost 3 bases, the J end lost 2 bases, and 11 bases lay between the germline ends. Germline CDR1 ENHRY, CDR2 SYGVKD. CDR3 bases: TGTGCCATCAGTGAAAACGGGTTCCCCTACAATGAGCAGTTCTTC. Translation: CAISENGFPYNEQFF.

This rearrangement joins TRBV12-5 to TRBJ2-2; possibly TRBD2 for D (5 bases). Germline V gene sequence: CDR1 LGHNT, CDR2 FRNRAP. Trimming removed 0 bases from V and 3 bases from J, with 11 bases in between. The length of the CDR3 is 16 residues. The DNA of the CDR3 is TGTGCTAGTGGTTTGGTCGCTGGGAGTTACACCGGGGAGCTGTTTTTT. Translated: CASGLVAGSYTGELFF.

The V gene is TRBV14, the J gene TRBJ1-1; tentative D call: TRBD1 (6 bases). The CDR3 runs to 13 residues. V dropped 4 bases and J dropped 2 bases, with 8 bases sitting between them. Germline V CDR1 and CDR2: SGHDN, FVKESK. CDR3 nucleotides: TGTGCCAGCAGCCGGACAGTAAACACTGAAGCTTTCTTT. Its translation is CASSRTVNTEAFF.

This clone was observed a handful of times. This rearrangement joins TRBV19 to TRBJ1-2; TRBD1 matches 7 bases. J was trimmed by 8 bases and V by 6 bases; bases with no gene match: 6. This CDR3 contains 12 residues. CDR1 is LNHDA, CDR2 SQIVND, per germline (reference sequence). For the CDR3, the DNA is TGTGCCAGTAGACCGACAGGGAGGGGCTACACCTTC. Translating it yields CASRPTGRGYTF.

The CDR3 region is CASSPGLAGGPFPYEQYF. DNA for the CDR3: TGTGCCAGTAGTCCGGGACTAGCGGGAGGGCCTTTTCCCTACGAGCAGTACTTC. This chain uses TRBV19 with TRBJ2-7, with TRBD2 matching 16 bases. Trimming removed 5 bases from V and 2 bases from J; junction bases left unmatched: 9. CDR1 and CDR2 from the germline V gene are LNHDA and SQIVND (reference sequence). This CDR3 region has 18 residues.

The V gene is TRBV5-1, the J gene TRBJ1-3; 9 bases fit TRBD1. The trim removed 4 bases at V and 2 bases at J, leaving 7 bases unmatched. The CDR3 extends over 16 amino acids. Germline V gene data show CDR1 as SGHRS and CDR2 as YFSETQ. The CDR3, as DNA: TGCGCCAGCAGCCGTGGGACAGGGTTAGCTGGAAACACCATATATTTT. Amino acid sequence: CASSRGTGLAGNTIYF.

This chain connects TRBV9 to TRBJ2-2, with D uncertain. V was pared by 0 bases and J by 3 bases, with 3 bases between. Per germline, CDR1 SGDLS and CDR2 YYNGEE. The CDR3 contains 13 residues. The CDR3 here is CASSVVDTGELFF. The CDR3 DNA reads TGTGCCAGCAGCGTAGTCGACACCGGGGAGCTGTTTTTT.

V and J are TRBV27 and TRBJ2-7; 9 bases line up with TRBD1. CDR1 and CDR2 (germline): MNHEY, SMNVEV (reference sequence). CDR3 length: 18 amino acids. The J segment lost 6 bases and the V segment lost 4 bases, leaving 19 bases of the junction unmatched. CDR3 region: CASSSPRLSGTGNGEQYF. CDR3 nucleotide sequence: TGTGCCAGCAGTTCGCCACGACTCTCCGGGACAGGGAACGGCGAGCAGTACTTC.

In its sample, this clone was seen a few times. V is TRBV19 and J is TRBJ2-5; 9 bases fit TRBD2. The CDR3 is made up of 17 amino acids. The germline CDR1 and CDR2 sequences are LNHDA and SQIVND (reference sequence). The ends lost 3 bases at V and 2 bases at J; junction bases unmatched: 10. In DNA form, the CDR3 reads TGTGCCAGTAGTATGTCCTTCGGCGGGGGGGGGCAAGAGACCCAGTACTTC. Encoded protein: CASSMSFGGGGQETQYF.

This sequence joins TRBV27 and TRBJ2-1; D is ambiguous. Trimming removed 3 bases at V and 8 bases at J, with 5 bases between. Germline V gene sequence: CDR1 MNHEY, CDR2 SMNVEV (reference sequence). The CDR3 is 11 residues long. The DNA of the CDR3 is TGTGCCAGCAGTTTCTTCGATGAGCAGTTCTTC. Its translation: CASSFFDEQFF.

This clone was seen more than once but under ten times. The rearrangement joins TRBV7-9 to TRBJ1-6; TRBD1 is a possible D gene (5 bases). V was trimmed by 1 base and J by 13 bases, leaving 14 bases between them. This CDR3 is built from 14 residues. Germline values: CDR1 SEHNR, CDR2 FQNEAQ (reference sequence). CDR3 nucleotide sequence: TGTGCCAGCAGCTTAGGTGGGGGGGGATTGCCCCTCCACTTT. Residues: CASSLGGGGLPLHF.

This clone was observed once. The chain carries TRBV11-3 and TRBJ2-3; D may be TRBD2 (5 bases). CDR1 SGHNT and CDR2 YENEEA come from the germline V gene. The CDR3 length is 16 residues. V shed 5 bases and J shed 2 bases, with 17 bases lying between them. The CDR3 here is CASSPHRSGPTDTQYF. DNA for the CDR3: TGTGCCAGCAGCCCCCACCGGAGCGGACCCACAGATACGCAGTATTTT.

The CDR3 region is CASSPYRDDQPQHF. For the CDR3, the DNA is TGTGCCAGCAGCCCATACAGGGACGATCAGCCCCAGCATTTT. The gene calls are TRBV6-5 and TRBJ1-5; D might be TRBD1 (6 bases). The CDR3 covers 14 residues. V lost 6 bases and J 5 bases, leaving 14 bases between the germline ends. The germline V gene encodes CDR1 MNHEY and CDR2 SVGAGI.

This sequence joins TRBV27 and TRBJ1-2; tentatively, D is TRBD1 (6 bases). Germline V gene data show CDR1 as MNHEY and CDR2 as SMNVEV (reference sequence). This CDR3 is 15 amino acids long. The germline V and J ends were trimmed by 4 bases and 7 bases, with 19 bases remaining between them. The CDR3 loop is CASSSLGAGVSGYTF. For the CDR3, the DNA is TGTGCCAGCAGTTCCCTCGGGGCAGGGGTATCTGGCTACACCTTC.